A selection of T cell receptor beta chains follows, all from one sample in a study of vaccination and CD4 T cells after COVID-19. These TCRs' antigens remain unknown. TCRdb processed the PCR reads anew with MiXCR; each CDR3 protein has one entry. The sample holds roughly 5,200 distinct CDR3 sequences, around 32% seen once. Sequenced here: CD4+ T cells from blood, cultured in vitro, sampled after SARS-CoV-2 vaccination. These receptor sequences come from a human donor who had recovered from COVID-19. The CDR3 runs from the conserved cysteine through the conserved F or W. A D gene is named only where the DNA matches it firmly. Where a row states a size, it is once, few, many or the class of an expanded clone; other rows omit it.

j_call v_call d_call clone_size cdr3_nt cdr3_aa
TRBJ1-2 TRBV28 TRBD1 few TGTGCCAGCAGTAGACAGGGTGGCTACACCTTC CASSRQGGYTF
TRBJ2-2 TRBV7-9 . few TGTGCCAGCAGCCCTTCGGGGAACACCGGGGAGCTGTTTTTT CASSPSGNTGELFF
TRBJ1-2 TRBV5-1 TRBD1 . TGCGCCAGCAGTGGACAGGACTATGGCTACACCTTC CASSGQDYGYTF
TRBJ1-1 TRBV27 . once TGTGCCAGCAGTTTGGACAGCTTTAACACTGAAGCTTTCTTT CASSLDSFNTEAFF
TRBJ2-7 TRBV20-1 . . TGCAGTGCTAGAGACGAGGATGAGAGACGAAAGGACGGTAGAATCTACGAGCAGTACTTC CSARDEDERRKDGRIYEQYF
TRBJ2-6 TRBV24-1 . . TGTGCCACCAGTCAGACAGCTGGGGCCAACGTCCTGACTTTC CATSQTAGANVLTF
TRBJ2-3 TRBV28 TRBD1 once TGTGCCAGCAGTTTATTGGGGACAGGGGCCATTGAGGGAAATACGCAGTATTTT CASSLLGTGAIEGNTQYF
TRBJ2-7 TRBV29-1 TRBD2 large TGCAGCGTAGGAGGTGACGGGGGGACCGAGCAGTACTTC CSVGGDGGTEQYF
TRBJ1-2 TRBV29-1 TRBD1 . TGCAGCGCGATGGACAGGGCCTATGGCTACACCTTC CSAMDRAYGYTF
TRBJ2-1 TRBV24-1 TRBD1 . TGTGCCACCAGTGATGCGGGACAGGGTTTTAGGAATGAGCAGTTCTTC CATSDAGQGFRNEQFF
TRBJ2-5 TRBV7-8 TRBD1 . TGTGCCAGCAGCCAGACGACAGGGGACGGGGAGACCCAGTACTTC CASSQTTGDGETQYF
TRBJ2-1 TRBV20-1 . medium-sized TGCAGCCCGCTCCAATATGAGCAGTTCTTC CSPLQYEQFF
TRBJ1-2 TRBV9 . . TGTGCCAGCAGCGTAGGGGACGGATTCTATGGCTACACCTTC CASSVGDGFYGYTF
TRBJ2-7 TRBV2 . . TGTGCCAGCGCAAGGGACCTCTCCTTGGGGCAGTACTTC CASARDLSLGQYF
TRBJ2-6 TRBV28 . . TGTGCCAGCAGCACCCTGCGGGCTGGGGCCAACGTCCTGACTTTC CASSTLRAGANVLTF
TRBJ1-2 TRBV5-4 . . TGTGCCAGCAGCTTGAGGGCAGGGGCTGGCTACACCTTC CASSLRAGAGYTF
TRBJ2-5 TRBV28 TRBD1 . TGTGCCAGCAGCGATGCTACAGGGGGGAAGACCCAGTACTTC CASSDATGGKTQYF
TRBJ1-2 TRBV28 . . TGTGCCAGCAGTTTATCGCGAGCTGGCTACACCTTC CASSLSRAGYTF